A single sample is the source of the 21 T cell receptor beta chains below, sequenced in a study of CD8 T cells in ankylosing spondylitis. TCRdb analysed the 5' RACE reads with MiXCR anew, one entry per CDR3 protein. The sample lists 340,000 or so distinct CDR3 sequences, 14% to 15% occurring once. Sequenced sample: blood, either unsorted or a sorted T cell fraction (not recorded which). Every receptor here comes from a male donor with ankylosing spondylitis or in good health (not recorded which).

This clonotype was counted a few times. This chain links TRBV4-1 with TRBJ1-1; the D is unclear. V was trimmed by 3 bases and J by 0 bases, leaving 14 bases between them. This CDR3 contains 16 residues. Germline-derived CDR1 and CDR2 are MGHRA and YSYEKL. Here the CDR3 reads CASSHLWQRMNTEAFF. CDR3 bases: TGCGCCAGCAGCCACCTTTGGCAGCGGATGAACACTGAAGCTTTCTTT.

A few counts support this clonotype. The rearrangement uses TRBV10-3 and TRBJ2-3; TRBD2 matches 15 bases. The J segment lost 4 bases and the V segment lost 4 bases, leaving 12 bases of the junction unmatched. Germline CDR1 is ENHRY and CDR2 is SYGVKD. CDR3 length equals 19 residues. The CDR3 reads CAISVLGLAGGRIADTQYF. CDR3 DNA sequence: TGTGCCATCAGTGTTTTAGGACTAGCGGGAGGGAGAATCGCAGATACGCAGTATTTT.

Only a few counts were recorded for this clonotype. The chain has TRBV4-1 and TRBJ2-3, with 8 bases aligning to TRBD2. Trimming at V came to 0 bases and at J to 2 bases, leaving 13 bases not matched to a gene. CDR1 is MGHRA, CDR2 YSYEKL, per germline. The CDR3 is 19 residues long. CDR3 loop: CASSQEKGAGAGVTDTQYF. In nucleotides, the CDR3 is TGCGCCAGCAGCCAAGAGAAGGGCGCCGGAGCGGGGGTCACAGATACGCAGTATTTT.

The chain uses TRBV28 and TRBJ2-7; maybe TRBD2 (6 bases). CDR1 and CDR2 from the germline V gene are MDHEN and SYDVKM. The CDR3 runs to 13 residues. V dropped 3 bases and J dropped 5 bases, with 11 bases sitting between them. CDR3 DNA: TGTGCCAGCAGTTTTGGGGGGATGAACGAGCAGTACTTC. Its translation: CASSFGGMNEQYF.

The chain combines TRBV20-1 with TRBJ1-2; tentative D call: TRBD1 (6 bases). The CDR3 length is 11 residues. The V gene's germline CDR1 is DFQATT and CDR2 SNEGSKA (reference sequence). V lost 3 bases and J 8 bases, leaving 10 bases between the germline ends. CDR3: CSASPQGGYTF. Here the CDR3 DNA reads TGCAGTGCTAGCCCGCAGGGGGGCTACACCTTC.

In nucleotides, the CDR3 is TGTGCCAGCAGCTGGGGACTCTCGAATGAGCAGTTCTTC. Its translation is CASSWGLSNEQFF. The chain employs TRBV5-4 and TRBJ2-1; D perhaps matches TRBD2 (6 bases). The CDR3 extends over 13 amino acids. Germline CDR1 is SGHNT and CDR2 is YYREEE (reference sequence). The V gene lost 3 bases and the J gene lost 7 bases, with 11 bases spanning the gap.

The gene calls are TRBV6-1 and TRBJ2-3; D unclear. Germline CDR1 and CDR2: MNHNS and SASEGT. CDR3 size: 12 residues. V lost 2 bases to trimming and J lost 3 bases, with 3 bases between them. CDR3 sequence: CASSERTDTQYF. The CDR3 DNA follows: TGTGCCAGCAGTGAAAGGACAGATACGCAGTATTTT.

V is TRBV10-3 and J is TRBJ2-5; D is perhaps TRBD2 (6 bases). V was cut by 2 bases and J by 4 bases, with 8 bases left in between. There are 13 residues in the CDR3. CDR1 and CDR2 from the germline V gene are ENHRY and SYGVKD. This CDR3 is CAISERGGETQYF. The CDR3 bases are TGTGCCATCAGTGAGAGGGGAGGAGAGACCCAGTACTTC.

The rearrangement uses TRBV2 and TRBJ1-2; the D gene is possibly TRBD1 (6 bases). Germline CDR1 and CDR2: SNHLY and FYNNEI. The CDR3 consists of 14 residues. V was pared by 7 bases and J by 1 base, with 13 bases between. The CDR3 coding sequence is TGTGCCAGCAAGGGGGAGAGGTTTAACTATGGCTACACCTTC. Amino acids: CASKGERFNYGYTF.

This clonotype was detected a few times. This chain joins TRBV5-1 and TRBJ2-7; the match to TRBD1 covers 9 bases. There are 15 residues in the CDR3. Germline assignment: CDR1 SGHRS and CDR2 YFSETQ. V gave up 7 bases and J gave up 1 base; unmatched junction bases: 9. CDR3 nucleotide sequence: TGCGCCAGCGCTCGTTGGGGACAGGGTTCCTACGAGCAGTACTTC. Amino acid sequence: CASARWGQGSYEQYF.

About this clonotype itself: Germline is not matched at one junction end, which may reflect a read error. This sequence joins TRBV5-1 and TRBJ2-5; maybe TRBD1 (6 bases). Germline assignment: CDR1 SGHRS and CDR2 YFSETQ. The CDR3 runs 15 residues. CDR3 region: CASTLEPGTRETQYF. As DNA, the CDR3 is TGCGCCAGCACCTTGGAGCCAGGGACAAGGGAGACCCAGTACTTC.

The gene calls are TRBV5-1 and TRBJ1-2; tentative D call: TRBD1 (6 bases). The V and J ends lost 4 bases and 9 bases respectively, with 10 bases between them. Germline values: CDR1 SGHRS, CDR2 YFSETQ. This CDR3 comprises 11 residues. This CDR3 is CASSGGQSYTF. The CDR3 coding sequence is TGCGCCAGCAGCGGAGGACAGAGCTACACCTTC.

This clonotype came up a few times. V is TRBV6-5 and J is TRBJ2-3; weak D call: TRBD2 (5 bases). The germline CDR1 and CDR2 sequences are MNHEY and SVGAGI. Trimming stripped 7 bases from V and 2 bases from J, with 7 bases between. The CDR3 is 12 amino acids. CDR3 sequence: CASTGNTDTQYF. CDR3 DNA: TGTGCCAGCACGGGGAACACAGATACGCAGTATTTT.

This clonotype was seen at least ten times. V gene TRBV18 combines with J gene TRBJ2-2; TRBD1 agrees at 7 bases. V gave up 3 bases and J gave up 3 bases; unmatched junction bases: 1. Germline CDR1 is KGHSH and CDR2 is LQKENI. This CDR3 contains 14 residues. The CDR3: CASSPGTDTGELFF. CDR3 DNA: TGTGCCAGCTCACCCGGGACAGACACCGGGGAGCTGTTTTTT.

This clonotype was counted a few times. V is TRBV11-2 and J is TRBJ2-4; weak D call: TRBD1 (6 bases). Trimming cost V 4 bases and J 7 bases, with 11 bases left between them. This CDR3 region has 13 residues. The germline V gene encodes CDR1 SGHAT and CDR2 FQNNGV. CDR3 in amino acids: CASSSGQTNIQYF. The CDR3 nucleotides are TGTGCCAGCAGCTCAGGACAGACGAACATTCAGTACTTC.

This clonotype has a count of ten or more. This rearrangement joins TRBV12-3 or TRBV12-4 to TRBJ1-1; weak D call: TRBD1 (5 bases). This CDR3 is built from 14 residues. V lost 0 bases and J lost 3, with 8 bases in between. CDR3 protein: CASSLAGPYTEAFF. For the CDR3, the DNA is TGTGCCAGCAGTTTAGCGGGACCCTACACTGAAGCTTTCTTT.

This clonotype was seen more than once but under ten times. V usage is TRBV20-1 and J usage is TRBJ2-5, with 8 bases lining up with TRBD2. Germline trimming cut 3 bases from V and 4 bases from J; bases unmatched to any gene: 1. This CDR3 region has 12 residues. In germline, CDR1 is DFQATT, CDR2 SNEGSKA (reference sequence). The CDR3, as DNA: TGCAGTGCTAGCGGGGGGGGAGAGACCCAGTACTTC. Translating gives CSASGGGETQYF.

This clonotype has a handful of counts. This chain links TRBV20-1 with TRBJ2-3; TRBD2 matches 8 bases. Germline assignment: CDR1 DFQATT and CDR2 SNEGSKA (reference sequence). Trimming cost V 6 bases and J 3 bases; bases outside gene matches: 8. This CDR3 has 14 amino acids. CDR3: CSARTAGGTDTQYF. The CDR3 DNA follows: TGCAGTGCCCGGACCGCGGGAGGTACAGATACGCAGTATTTT.

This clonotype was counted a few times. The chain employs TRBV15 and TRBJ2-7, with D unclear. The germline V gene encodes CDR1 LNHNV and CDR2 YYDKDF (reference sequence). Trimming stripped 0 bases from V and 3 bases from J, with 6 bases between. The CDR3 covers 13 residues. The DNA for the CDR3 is TGTGCCACCAGCAGAGAGGCAGTCTACGAGCAGTACTTC. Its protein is CATSREAVYEQYF.

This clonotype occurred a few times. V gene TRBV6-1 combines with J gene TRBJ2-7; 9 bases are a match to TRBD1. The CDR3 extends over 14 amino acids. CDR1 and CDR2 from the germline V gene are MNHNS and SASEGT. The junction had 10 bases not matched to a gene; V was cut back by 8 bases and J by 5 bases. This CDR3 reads CASLGTGSYHEQYF. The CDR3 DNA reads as TGTGCCAGCCTCGGGACAGGGAGTTACCACGAGCAGTACTTC.

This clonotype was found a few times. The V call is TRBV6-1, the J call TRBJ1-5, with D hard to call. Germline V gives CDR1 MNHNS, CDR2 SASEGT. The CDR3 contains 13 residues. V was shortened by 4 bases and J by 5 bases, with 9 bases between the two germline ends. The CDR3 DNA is TGTGCCAGCAGTGCGACGGTTTATCAGCCCCAGCATTTT. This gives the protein CASSATVYQPQHF.